One sample yielded the 2 T cell receptor beta chains listed below, sequenced in a study of T-cell reconstitution after alpha-beta-depleted transplantation in children. Unique molecular identifiers were incorporated during preparation of the TCRbeta library. Each CDR3 protein gets one entry after TCRdb re-called the PCR reads with MiXCR. Of roughly 490,000 distinct CDR3 sequences in the sample, approximately 10% are singletons; the top ten hold 14%. Sequences were derived from PBMCs, mostly from graft donor cells, sampled 180 days after TCRalphabeta/CD19-depleted stem cell transplant. These receptors were taken from a female patient aged 2 to 10 who had a stem cell transplant for aplastic anemia, so the T cells may come from the graft donor.

The chain couples TRBV5-1 to TRBJ2-4; D call uncertain. Between the trimmed V and J ends, which lost 0 bases and 3 bases, there was a span of 13 bases. The CDR3 extends over 16 amino acids. Germline V lookup: CDR1 SGHRS, CDR2 YFSETQ. CDR3 sequence: CASSLALGRNKNIQYF. Here the CDR3 DNA reads TGCGCCAGCAGCTTGGCGCTGGGCAGAAACAAAAACATTCAGTACTTC. Complete variable domain (other parts from reference TRBV5-1 and TRBJ2-4): KAGVTQTPRYLIKTRGQQVTLSCSPISGHRSVSWYQQTPGQGLQFLFEYFSETQRNKGNFPGRFSGRQFSNSRSEMNVSTLELGDSALYLCASSLALGRNKNIQYFGAGTRLSVL.

The gene calls are TRBV28 and TRBJ2-3; 7 bases agree with TRBD1. With 2 bases clipped from V and 1 base from J, the junction kept 9 bases outside the gene matches. The CDR3 is 17 amino acids. Per the germline V gene, CDR1 is MDHEN and CDR2 is SYDVKM. This CDR3 reads CASSLRRTTGRTDTQYF. The CDR3, as DNA: TGTGCCAGCAGTTTAAGGAGGACGACAGGGCGCACAGATACGCAGTATTTT.